This note documents a single T cell receptor (beta chain) sequence. Its target is unknown. The repertoire was sequenced with immunoSEQ multiplex PCR; TCRdb's copy has only in-frame clones and lacks some. Of some 86,000 clones listed, roughly 89% are singletons. The sample belongs to a study of OX40 agonist ivuxolimab in advanced cancers. At the level of the study: Clinicians treated patients with ivuxolimab, an agonistic anti-OX40 (CD134) antibody. Aged about 23 to 90 with a mean of about 63 years, they were almost 85% male. Study-wide results and limits: Clones of CD4+ and CD8+ blood T cells grew by week 6 at doses of 0.1 to 3.0 mg/kg.

CDR3 length: 14 amino acids. J gave up 3 bases and V 4 bases, and 4 bases lay outside the gene matches. CDR1 is SQVTM, CDR2 ANQGSEA, per germline. Peripheral blood came from all dose cohorts at three timepoints. This TCR came from an adult with an advanced solid tumor such as melanoma, head and neck, liver or kidney cancer. Sample: CD4+ or CD8+ T cells sorted from blood, taken in a trial of the OX40 agonist ivuxolimab. The chain joins TRBV29-1 to TRBJ2-2; 8 bases map to TRBD1. CDR3 protein: CSVGDRSYTGELFF. For the CDR3, the DNA is TGCAGCGTTGGGGACAGGTCATACACCGGGGAGCTGTTTTTT.